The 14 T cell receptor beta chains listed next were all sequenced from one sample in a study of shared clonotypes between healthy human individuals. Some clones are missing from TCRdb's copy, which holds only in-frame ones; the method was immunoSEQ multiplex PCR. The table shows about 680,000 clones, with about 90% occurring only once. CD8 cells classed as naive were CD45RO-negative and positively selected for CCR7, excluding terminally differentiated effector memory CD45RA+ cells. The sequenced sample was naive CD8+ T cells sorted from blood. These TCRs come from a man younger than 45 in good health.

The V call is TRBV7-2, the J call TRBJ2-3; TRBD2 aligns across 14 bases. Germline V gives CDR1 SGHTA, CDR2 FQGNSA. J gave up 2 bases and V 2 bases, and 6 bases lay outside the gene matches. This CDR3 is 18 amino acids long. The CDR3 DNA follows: TGTGCCAGCAGCTTATTGGGGACTAGCGGGAGAGCCACAGATACGCAGTATTTT. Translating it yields CASSLLGTSGRATDTQYF. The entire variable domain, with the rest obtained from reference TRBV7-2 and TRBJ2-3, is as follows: GAGVSQSPSNKVTEKGKDVELRCDPISGHTALYWYRQSLGQGLEFLIYFQGNSAPDKSGLPSDRFSAERTGGSVSTLTIQRTQQEDSAVYLCASSLLGTSGRATDTQYFGPGTRLTVL.

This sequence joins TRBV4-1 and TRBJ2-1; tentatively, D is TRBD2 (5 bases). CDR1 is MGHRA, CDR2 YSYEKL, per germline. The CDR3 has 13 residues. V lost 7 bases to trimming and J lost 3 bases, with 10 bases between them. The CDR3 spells CASNGGVYNEQFF. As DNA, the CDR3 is TGCGCCAGCAATGGAGGAGTCTACAATGAGCAGTTCTTC.

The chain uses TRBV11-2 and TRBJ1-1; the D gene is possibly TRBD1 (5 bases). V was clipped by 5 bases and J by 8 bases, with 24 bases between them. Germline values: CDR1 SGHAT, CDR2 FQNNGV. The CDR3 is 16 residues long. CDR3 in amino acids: CASSGRDGVGTKEAFF. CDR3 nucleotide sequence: TGTGCCAGCAGCGGTAGGGATGGAGTTGGGACCAAAGAAGCTTTCTTT. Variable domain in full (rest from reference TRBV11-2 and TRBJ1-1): EAGVAQSPRYKIIEKRQSVAFWCNPISGHATLYWYQQILGQGPKLLIQFQNNGVVDDSQLPKDRFSAERLKGVDSTLKIQPAKLEDSAVYLCASSGRDGVGTKEAFFGQGTRLTVV.

The CDR3 sequence: CASSGRASDNEQFF. In DNA, the CDR3 is TGTGCCAGCAGCGGGAGGGCCTCTGATAATGAGCAGTTCTTC. The chain recombines TRBV11-3 with TRBJ2-1; 7 nucleotides match TRBD2. V was pared by 5 bases and J by 7 bases, with 8 bases of the junction left unmatched. This CDR3 contains 14 residues. Germline V gene sequence: CDR1 SGHNT, CDR2 YENEEA.

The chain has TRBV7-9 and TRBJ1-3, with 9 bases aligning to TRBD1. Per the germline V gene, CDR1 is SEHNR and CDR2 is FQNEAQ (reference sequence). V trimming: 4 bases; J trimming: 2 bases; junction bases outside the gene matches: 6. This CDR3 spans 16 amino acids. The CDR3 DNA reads TGTGCCAGCAGCTCCCCAAGGACAGGGGCTGGAAACACCATATATTTT. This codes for CASSSPRTGAGNTIYF.

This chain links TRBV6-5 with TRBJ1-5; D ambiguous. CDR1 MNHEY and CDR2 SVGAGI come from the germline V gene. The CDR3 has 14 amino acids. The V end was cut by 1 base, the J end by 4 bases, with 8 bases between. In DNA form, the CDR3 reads TGTGCCAGCAGTTACTTATCGCCTAATCAGCCCCAGCATTTT. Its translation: CASSYLSPNQPQHF.

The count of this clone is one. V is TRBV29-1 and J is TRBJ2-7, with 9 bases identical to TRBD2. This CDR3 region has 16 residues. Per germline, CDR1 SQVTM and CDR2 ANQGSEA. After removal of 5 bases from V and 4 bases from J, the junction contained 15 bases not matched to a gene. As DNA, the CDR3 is TGCAGCGTTAGGGGCCGGGCGGGAGGGCAAGGTTACGAGCAGTACTTC. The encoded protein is CSVRGRAGGQGYEQYF.

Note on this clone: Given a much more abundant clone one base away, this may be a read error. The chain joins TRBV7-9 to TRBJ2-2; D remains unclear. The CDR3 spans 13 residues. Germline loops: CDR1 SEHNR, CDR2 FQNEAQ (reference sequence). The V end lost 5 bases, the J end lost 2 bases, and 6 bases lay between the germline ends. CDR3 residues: CASSTYNTGELFF. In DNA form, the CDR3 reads TGTGCCAGCAGCACCTACAACACCGGGGAGCTGTTTTTT.

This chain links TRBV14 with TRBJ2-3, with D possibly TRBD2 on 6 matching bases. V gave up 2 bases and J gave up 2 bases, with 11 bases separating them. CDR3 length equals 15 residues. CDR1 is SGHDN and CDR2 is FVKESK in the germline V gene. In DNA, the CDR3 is TGTGCCAGCAGCCAATACCTAGCGACCACAGATACGCAGTATTTT. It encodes CASSQYLATTDTQYF.

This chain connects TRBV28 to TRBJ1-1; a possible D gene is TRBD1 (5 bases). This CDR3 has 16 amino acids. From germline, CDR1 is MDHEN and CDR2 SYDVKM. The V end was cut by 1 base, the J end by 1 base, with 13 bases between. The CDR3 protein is CASSLLLSRENTEAFF. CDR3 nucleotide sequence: TGTGCCAGCAGTTTATTGTTGTCCAGGGAGAACACTGAAGCTTTCTTT.

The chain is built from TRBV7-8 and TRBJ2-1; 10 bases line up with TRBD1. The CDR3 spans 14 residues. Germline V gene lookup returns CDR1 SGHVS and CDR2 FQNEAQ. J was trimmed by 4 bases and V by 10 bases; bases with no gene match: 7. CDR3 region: CATQDRGLYNEQFF. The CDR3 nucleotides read TGTGCCACCCAGGACAGGGGGTTATACAATGAGCAGTTCTTC.

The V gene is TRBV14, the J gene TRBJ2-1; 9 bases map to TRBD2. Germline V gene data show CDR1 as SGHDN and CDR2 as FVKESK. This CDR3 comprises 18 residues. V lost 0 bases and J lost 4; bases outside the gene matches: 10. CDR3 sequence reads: CASSQEREGPQKYNEQFF. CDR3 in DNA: TGTGCCAGCAGCCAAGAGCGGGAGGGTCCTCAAAAATACAATGAGCAGTTCTTC.

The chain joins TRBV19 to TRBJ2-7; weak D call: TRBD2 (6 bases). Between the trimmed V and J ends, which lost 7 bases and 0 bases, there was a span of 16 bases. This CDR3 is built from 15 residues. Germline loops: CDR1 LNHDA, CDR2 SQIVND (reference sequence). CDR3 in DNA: TGTGCCAGTACCTGGGGTAGCGGAAGCTCCTACGAGCAGTACTTC. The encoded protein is CASTWGSGSSYEQYF.

CDR3 in DNA: TGTGCCAGCGGGCAGCGGGGGAGCACAGATACGCAGTATTTT. This translates into CASGQRGSTDTQYF. The chain links TRBV28 to TRBJ2-3, with TRBD2 matching over 8 bases. CDR1 is MDHEN, CDR2 SYDVKM, per germline. This CDR3 is 14 amino acids long. V lost 8 bases to trimming and J lost 0 bases; unmatched junction nucleotides: 4.